The 6 T cell receptor beta chains below were found in one sample sequenced in a study of T-cell memory formation after mild COVID-19. In TCRdb, the 5' RACE reads were re-called with MiXCR into one record per CDR3 protein. The repertoire consists of 350,000 to 550,000 distinct CDR3 sequences, with roughly 17% occurring once and the leading ten covering about 22%. Sequenced material: PBMCs or a T cell subset sorted from them (not recorded which). All receptors derive from a man younger than 30 who had mild COVID-19 (a few samples of this study predate the infection). Cell type and time point are not known.

This clonotype has more than one count but fewer than ten. The V call is TRBV21-1, the J call TRBJ2-7; TRBD1 was called by the table and not checked on the DNA. TRBV21-1 is a pseudogene. CDR3 size: 14 residues. CDR3 sequence (DNA): TGTGCCAGCAGCACAGACAGGGTCGACTACGAGCAGTACGTC. This gives the protein CASSTDRVDYEQYV.

At least ten counts were recorded for this clonotype. The chain links TRBV7-8 to TRBJ2-4; no reliable D call. Trimming left V 1 base short and J 0 bases short, with 10 bases between. CDR1 and CDR2 from the germline V gene are SGHVS and FQNEAQ. The CDR3 has 16 amino acids. The CDR3 DNA is TGTGCCAGCAGCTTAGGGGTCGGGCTAGCCAAAAACATTCAGTACTTC. It codes for CASSLGVGLAKNIQYF.

The chain has TRBV10-3 and TRBJ2-3; D is undetermined. From germline, CDR1 is ENHRY and CDR2 SYGVKD. The CDR3 runs 15 residues. Trimming cost V 0 bases and J 2 bases, with 9 bases left between them. CDR3: CAISESTPSTDTQYF. CDR3 nucleotide sequence: TGTGCCATCAGTGAGTCGACCCCATCCACAGATACGCAGTATTTT.

This clonotype was observed a few times. This sequence joins TRBV18 and TRBJ2-1, with a weak D call TRBD2 (6 bases). Trimming took off 3 bases at V and 5 bases at J, with 11 bases between the two ends. CDR3 length: 14 amino acids. The germline CDR1 and CDR2 sequences are KGHSH and LQKENI. CDR3: CASSPGTRHNEQFF. Written as DNA, the CDR3 is TGTGCCAGCTCACCCGGGACTCGCCACAATGAGCAGTTCTTC.

This clonotype was observed a handful of times. The chain uses TRBV9 and TRBJ2-5, with 7 bases that match TRBD2. The trim removed 0 bases at V and 4 bases at J, leaving 6 bases unmatched. Germline V gene data show CDR1 as SGDLS and CDR2 as YYNGEE. CDR3 length equals 15 residues. The CDR3 region is CASSVAAQRGETQYF. The CDR3 nucleotides are TGTGCCAGCAGCGTAGCTGCGCAGCGGGGAGAGACCCAGTACTTC.

This clonotype was seen ten or more times. The V and J genes are TRBV7-3 and TRBJ2-3; D unclear. Germline-derived CDR1 and CDR2 are SGHTA and FQGTGA. The CDR3 extends over 12 amino acids. V dropped 4 bases and J dropped 4 bases, with 6 bases sitting between them. The chain's CDR3 is CASSSSADTQYF. The CDR3 DNA reads TGTGCCAGCAGCTCCAGCGCAGATACGCAGTATTTT.